The clone carrying this T cell receptor (beta chain) occurred many times. Its specificity is not known. This record comes from a study of metastatic and nonmetastatic thyroid tumors. Across the study: Repertoires from malignant and benign thyroid patients were compared across blood and tumor or nodule tissue. General study results and limits: Malignant thyroid tumors reportedly had TCR beta diversity that was significantly higher than in benign nodules, in blood and tumor.

In the study's own analysis: In papillary thyroid cancer, a distant-metastasis classifier was built using CDR3 differences across clinicopathological groups. TCRdb re-clonotyped the PCR reads through MiXCR. The V and J calls and clone size come from TCRdb's table, not from the authors' own analysis. The sample lists 45,000 to 65,000 clones; 20% to 25% were seen once. All patients were treatment-naive before thyroid surgery. From germline, CDR1 is MNHEY and CDR2 SMNVEV (reference sequence). With 3 bases removed from V and 5 bases from J, the gap between germline ends came to 13 bases. This CDR3 comprises 14 residues.

The receptor's source is a female donor with papillary thyroid cancer or a benign thyroid nodule (not recorded which). Some clones in this sample may be carry-over from other donors' samples. Sequencing input: blood. The V gene is TRBV27, the J gene TRBJ2-5; a weak D match, TRBD2 (6 bases). The CDR3 coding sequence is TGTGCCAGCAGTTTGCGGGATCTTGGGGAGACCCAGTACTTC. Translated, it gives CASSLRDLGETQYF.